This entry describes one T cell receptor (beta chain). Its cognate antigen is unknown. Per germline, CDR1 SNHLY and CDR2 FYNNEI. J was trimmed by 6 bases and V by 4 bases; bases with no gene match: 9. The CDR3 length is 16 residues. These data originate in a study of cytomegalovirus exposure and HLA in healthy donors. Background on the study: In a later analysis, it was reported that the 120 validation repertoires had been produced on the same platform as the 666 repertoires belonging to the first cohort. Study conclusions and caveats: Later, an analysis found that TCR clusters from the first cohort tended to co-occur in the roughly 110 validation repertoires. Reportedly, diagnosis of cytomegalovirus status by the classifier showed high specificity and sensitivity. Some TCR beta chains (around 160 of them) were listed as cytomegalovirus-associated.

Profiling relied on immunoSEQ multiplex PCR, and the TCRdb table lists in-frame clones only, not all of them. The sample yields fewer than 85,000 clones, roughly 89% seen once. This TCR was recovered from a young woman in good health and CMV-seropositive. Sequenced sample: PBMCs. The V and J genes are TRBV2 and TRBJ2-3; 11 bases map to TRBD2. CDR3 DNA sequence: TGTGCCAGCAGTGGTTGGGTAGCGGGGGGGCCCGATACGCAGTATTTT. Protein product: CASSGWVAGGPDTQYF. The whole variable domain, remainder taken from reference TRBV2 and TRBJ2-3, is EPEVTQTPSHQVTQMGQEVILRCVPISNHLYFYWYRQILGQKVEFLVSFYNNEISEKSEIFDDQFSVERPDGSNFTLKIRSTKLEDSAMYFCASSGWVAGGPDTQYFGPGTRLTVL.